This TCR beta chain was sequenced in a study of T cell changes during pregnancy in multiple sclerosis. Only a few counts were recorded for this clone. Libraries were prepared by immunoSEQ multiplex PCR; TCRdb keeps only in-frame clonotypes and omits some of them. The sample holds tens of thousands of clones; roughly 85% are singletons and the top ten take 0.9%. Germline V lookup: CDR1 MDHEN, CDR2 SYDVKM. The CDR3 consists of 13 residues. J lost 5 bases, V lost 6 bases, and 3 bases had no gene match. V usage is TRBV28 and J usage is TRBJ1-1; 10 nucleotides align to TRBD1. The sequence was collected from a female donor with multiple sclerosis, enrolled in a pregnancy study. This specimen was CD4+ T cells from peripheral blood mononuclear cells, taken after pregnancy. The CDR3 region is CASRDRGETEAFF. CDR3 DNA sequence: TGTGCCAGCAGGGACAGGGGGGAGACTGAAGCTTTCTTT.